This T cell receptor (beta chain) was sequenced in a study of identical twins. The study, taken as a whole, reports: Conclusions were based on cross-sectional statistical analysis, without following the same donors. Reduced insertions were recorded for abundant cord blood beta clonotypes, with no such pattern in memory repertoires.

There are many counts of this clonotype. Antigen specificity is unknown. A template switching step contributed a universal primer site, while unique molecular identifiers were present in the cDNA. TCRdb re-called the 5' RACE reads through MiXCR, storing one row per CDR3 protein. Here the sample spans 260,000 or so distinct CDR3 sequences, approximately 8% being singletons. Looked up from germline, CDR1 is SEHNR and CDR2 is FQNEAQ (reference sequence). The ends were cut back, 1 base at V and 2 bases at J, with 5 bases in the middle. This CDR3 region has 13 residues. This same sample was also taken into another study, of yellow fever vaccine responses in identical twins. That work contributes: Twins' vaccine T cell response reportedly seemed partly convergent, partly personalized.

The sample was CD8+ T cells sorted from blood. This clonotype originated in a woman between 18 and 30 years old in good health. The gene calls are TRBV7-9 and TRBJ2-5, with D unresolved. In DNA, the CDR3 is TGTGCCAGCAGCTTAGTCAGTCAAGAGACCCAGTACTTC. Its protein product is CASSLVSQETQYF.